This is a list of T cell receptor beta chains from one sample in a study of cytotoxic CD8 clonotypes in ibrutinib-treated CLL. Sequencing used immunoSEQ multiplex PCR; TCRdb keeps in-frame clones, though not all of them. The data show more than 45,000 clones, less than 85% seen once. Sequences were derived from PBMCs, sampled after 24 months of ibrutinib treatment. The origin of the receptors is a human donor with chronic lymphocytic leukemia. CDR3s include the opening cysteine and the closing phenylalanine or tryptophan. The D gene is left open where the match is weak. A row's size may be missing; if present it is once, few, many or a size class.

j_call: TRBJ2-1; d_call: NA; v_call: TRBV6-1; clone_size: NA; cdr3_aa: CALFSGSYNEQFF; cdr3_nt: TGTGCCCTTTTCTCCGGCTCCTACAATGAGCAGTTCTTC
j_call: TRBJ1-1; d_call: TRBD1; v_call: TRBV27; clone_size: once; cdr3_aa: CASSRTGGLNTEAFF; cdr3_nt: TGTGCCAGCAGTCGGACAGGGGGGTTGAACACTGAAGCTTTCTTT
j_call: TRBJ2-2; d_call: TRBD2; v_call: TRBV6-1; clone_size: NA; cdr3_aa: CASSITSGSIGELFF; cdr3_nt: TGTGCCAGCAGTATTACTAGCGGGAGTATCGGGGAGCTGTTTTTT
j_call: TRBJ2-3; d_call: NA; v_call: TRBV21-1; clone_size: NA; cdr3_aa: CASSKALGEREDSTDTQYF; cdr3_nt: TGTGCCAGCAGCAAAGCGCTGGGAGAGCGGGAAGATAGCACAGATACGCAGTATTTT
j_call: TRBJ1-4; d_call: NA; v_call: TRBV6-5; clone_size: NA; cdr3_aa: CASSYTAGRGEKLFF; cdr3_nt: TGTGCCAGCAGTTACACGGCGGGCCGGGGGGAAAAACTGTTTTTT
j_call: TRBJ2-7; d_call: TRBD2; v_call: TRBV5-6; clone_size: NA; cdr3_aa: CASSLGTRGYEQYF; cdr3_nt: TGTGCCAGCAGCTTGGGGACTAGGGGTTACGAGCAGTACTTC
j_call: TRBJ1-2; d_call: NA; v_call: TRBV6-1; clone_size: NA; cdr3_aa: CASSESDLYGYTF; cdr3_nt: TGTGCCAGCAGTGAATCAGACCTCTATGGCTACACCTTC
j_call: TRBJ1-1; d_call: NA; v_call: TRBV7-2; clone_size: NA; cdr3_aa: CASSLGGMNTEAFF; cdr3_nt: TGTGCCAGCAGCTTAGGGGGGATGAACACTGAAGCTTTCTTT
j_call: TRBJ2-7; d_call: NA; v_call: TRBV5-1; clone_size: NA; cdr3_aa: CASSLKGLAPSYEQYF; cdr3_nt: TGCGCCAGCAGCTTGAAAGGGCTAGCGCCTTCCTACGAGCAGTACTTC
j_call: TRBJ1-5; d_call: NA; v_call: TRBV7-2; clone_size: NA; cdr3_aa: CASSLLGDQPQHF; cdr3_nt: TGTGCCAGCAGCTTGTTGGGGGATCAGCCCCAGCATTTT
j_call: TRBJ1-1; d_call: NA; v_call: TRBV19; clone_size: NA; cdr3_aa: CASSITRNTEAFF; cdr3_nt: TGTGCCAGTAGTATCACGCGGAACACTGAAGCTTTCTTT
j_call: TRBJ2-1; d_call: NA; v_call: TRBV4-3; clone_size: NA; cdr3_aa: CASSQSGISGQFF; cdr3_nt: TGCGCCAGCAGCCAATCCGGGATCTCGGGGCAGTTCTTC
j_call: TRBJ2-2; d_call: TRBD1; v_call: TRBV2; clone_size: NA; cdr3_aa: CASSGDRGFAGELFF; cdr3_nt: TGTGCCAGCAGTGGGGACAGGGGTTTCGCCGGGGAGCTGTTTTTT
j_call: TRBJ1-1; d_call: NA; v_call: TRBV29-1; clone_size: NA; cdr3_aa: CSVARQWAEAFF; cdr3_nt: TGCAGCGTTGCCCGACAGTGGGCTGAAGCTTTCTTT
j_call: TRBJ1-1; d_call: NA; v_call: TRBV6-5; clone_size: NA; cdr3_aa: CASSYSGGSSTEAFF; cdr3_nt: TGTGCCAGCAGTTACTCCGGGGGTTCTAGCACTGAAGCTTTCTTT
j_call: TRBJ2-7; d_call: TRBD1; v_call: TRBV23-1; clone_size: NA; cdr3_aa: CASSHPPGQGLCEQYF; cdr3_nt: TGCGCCAGCAGTCATCCACCGGGACAGGGTTTATGCGAGCAGTACTTC
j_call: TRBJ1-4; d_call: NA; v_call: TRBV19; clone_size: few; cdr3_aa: CASSTSRGLNEKLFF; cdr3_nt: TGTGCCAGTAGTACCTCTCGGGGATTGAATGAAAAACTGTTTTTT
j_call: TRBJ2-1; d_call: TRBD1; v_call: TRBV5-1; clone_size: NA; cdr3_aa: CASSFGQGANEQFF; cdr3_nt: TGCGCCAGCAGCTTCGGACAGGGGGCGAATGAGCAGTTCTTC
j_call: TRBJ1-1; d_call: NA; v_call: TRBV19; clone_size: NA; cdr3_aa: CASRQDRAWTEAFF; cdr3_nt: TGTGCCAGTAGGCAGGACAGAGCTTGGACTGAAGCTTTCTTT
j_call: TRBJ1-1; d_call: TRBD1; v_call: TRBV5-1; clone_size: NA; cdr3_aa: CASSYRDRGEAFF; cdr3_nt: TGCGCCAGCAGCTATCGGGACAGGGGAGAAGCTTTCTTT
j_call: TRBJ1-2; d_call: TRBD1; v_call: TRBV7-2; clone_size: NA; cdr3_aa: CASSLNQGATFGYGYTF; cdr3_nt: TGTGCCAGCAGCTTAAACCAGGGGGCTACTTTCGGCTATGGCTACACCTTC
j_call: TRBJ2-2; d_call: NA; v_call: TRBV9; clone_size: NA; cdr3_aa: CASGGNTGELFF; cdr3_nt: TGTGCCAGCGGGGGGAACACCGGGGAGCTGTTTTTT
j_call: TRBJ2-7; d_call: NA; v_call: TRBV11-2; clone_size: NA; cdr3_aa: CASSPALSAASYEQYF; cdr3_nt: TGTGCCAGCAGCCCAGCCCTATCGGCGGCCTCCTACGAGCAGTACTTC
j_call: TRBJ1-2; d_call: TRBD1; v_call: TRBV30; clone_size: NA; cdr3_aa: CAWMRFWTGGIYGGYTF; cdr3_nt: TGTGCCTGGATGCGCTTCTGGACAGGGGGGATTTATGGTGGCTACACCTTC
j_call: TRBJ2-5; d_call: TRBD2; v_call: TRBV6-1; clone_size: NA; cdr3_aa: CASSESLGLAGDRTQYF; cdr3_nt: TGTGCCAGCAGTGAGAGCCTGGGACTAGCGGGAGATCGGACCCAGTACTTC